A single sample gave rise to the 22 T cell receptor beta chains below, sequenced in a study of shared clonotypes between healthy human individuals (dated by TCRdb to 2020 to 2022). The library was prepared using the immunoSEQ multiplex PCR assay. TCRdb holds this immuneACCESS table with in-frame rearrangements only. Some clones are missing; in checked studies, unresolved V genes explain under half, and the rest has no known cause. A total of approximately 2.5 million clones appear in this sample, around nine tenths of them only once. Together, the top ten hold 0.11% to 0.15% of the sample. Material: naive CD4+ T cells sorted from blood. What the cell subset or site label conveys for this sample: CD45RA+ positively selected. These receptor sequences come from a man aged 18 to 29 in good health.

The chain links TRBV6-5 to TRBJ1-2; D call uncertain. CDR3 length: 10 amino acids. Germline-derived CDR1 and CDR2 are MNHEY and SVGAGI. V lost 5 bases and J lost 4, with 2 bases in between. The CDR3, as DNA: TGTGCCAGCAGTGGCTATGGCTACACCTTC. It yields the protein CASSGYGYTF.

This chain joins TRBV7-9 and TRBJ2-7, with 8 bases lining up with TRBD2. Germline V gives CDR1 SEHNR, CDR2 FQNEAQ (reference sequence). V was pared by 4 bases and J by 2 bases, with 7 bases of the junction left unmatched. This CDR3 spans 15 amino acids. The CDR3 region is CASSWVREGTYEQYF. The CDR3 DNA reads TGTGCCAGCAGCTGGGTTCGGGAGGGAACCTACGAGCAGTACTTC.

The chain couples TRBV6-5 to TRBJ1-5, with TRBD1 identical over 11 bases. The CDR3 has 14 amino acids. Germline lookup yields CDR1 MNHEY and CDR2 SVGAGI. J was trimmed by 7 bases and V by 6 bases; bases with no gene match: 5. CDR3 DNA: TGTGCCAGCAGGCGGACAGGGGGCTGGCAGCCCCAGCATTTT. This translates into CASRRTGGWQPQHF.

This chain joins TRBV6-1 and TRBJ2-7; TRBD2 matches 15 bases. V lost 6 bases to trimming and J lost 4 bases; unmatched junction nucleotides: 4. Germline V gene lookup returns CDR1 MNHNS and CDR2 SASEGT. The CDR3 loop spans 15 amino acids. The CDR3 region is CASRGTSGRFYEQYF. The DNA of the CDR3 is TGTGCCAGCAGGGGGACTAGCGGGAGGTTTTACGAGCAGTACTTC.

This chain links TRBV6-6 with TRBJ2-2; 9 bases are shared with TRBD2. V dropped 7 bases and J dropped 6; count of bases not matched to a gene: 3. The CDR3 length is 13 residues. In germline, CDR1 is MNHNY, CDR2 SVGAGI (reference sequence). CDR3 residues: CASKREESGELFF. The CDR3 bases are TGTGCCAGCAAGCGGGAGGAATCCGGGGAGCTGTTTTTT.

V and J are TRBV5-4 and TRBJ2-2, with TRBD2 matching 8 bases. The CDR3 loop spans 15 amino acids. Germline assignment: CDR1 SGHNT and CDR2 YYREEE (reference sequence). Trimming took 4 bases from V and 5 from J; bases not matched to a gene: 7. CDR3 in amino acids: CASSPAGRETGELFF. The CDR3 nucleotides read TGTGCCAGCAGCCCCGCCGGGAGGGAGACCGGGGAGCTGTTTTTT.

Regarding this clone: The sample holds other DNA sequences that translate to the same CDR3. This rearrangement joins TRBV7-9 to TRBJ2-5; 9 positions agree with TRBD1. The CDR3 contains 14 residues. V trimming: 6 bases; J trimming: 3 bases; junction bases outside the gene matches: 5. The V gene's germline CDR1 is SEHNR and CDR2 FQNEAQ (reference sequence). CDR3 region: CASRQGQGEETQYF. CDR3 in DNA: TGTGCCAGCAGACAGGGACAGGGAGAAGAGACCCAGTACTTC.

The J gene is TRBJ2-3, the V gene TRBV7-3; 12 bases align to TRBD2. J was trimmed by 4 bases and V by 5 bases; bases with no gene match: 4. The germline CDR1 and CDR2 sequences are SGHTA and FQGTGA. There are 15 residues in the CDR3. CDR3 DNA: TGTGCCAGCAGCCGTCGACTAGCGGGGGCAGATACGCAGTATTTT. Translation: CASSRRLAGADTQYF.

The CDR3 DNA follows: TGCGCCAGCAGCTTCTTGTACACGGAAGTGGGCGGGGAGCTGTTTTTT. Amino acids: CASSFLYTEVGGELFF. V gene TRBV5-1 combines with J gene TRBJ2-2, with unresolved D. Trimming removed 2 bases from V and 7 bases from J, with 18 bases in between. Germline values: CDR1 SGHRS, CDR2 YFSETQ. The CDR3 has 16 residues. The full variable domain, rest sourced from reference TRBV5-1 and TRBJ2-2, is KAGVTQTPRYLIKTRGQQVTLSCSPISGHRSVSWYQQTPGQGLQFLFEYFSETQRNKGNFPGRFSGRQFSNSRSEMNVSTLELGDSALYLCASSFLYTEVGGELFFGEGSRLTVL.

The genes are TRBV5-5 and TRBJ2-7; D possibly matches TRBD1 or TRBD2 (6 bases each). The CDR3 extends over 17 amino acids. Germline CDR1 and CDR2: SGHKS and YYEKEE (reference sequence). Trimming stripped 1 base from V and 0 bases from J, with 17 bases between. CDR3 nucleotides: TGTGCCAGCAGCTTGCGCCCGACGGGGGCCATCTCCTACGAGCAGTACTTC. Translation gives CASSLRPTGAISYEQYF.

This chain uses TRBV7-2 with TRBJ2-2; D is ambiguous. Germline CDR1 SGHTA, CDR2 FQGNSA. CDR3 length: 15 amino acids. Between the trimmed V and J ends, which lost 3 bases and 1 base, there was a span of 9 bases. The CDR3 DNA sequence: TGTGCCAGCAGCTTTGCTACCGTGAACACCGGGGAGCTGTTTTTT. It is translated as CASSFATVNTGELFF.

The CDR3 sequence: CASSQDLRRLAGGPKETQYF. In DNA, the CDR3 is TGTGCCAGCAGCCAAGATTTAAGACGACTAGCGGGGGGGCCGAAGGAGACCCAGTACTTC. The V and J genes are TRBV14 and TRBJ2-5; 14 bases line up with TRBD2. The trim removed 0 bases at V and 5 bases at J, leaving 14 bases unmatched. CDR3 length equals 20 residues. The germline V gene encodes CDR1 SGHDN and CDR2 FVKESK. The complete variable domain, with remaining parts taken from reference TRBV14 and TRBJ2-5, reads EAGVTQFPSHSVIEKGQTVTLRCDPISGHDNLYWYRRVMGKEIKFLLHFVKESKQDESGMPNNRFLAERTGGTYSTLKVQPAELEDSGVYFCASSQDLRRLAGGPKETQYFGPGTRLLVL.

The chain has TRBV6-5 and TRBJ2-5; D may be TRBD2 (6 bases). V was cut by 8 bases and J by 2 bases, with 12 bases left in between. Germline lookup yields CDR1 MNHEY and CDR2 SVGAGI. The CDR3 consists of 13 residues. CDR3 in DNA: TGTGCCAGCCACCGGGGGAAGCAAGAGACCCAGTACTTC. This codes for CASHRGKQETQYF.

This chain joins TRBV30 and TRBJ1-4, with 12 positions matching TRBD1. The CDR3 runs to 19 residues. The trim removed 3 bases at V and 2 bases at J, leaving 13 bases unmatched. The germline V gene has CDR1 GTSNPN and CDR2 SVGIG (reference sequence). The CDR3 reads CAWRAPSGQGAGTNEKLFF. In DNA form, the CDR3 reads TGTGCCTGGAGGGCCCCGTCGGGACAGGGGGCTGGGACTAATGAAAAACTGTTTTTT.

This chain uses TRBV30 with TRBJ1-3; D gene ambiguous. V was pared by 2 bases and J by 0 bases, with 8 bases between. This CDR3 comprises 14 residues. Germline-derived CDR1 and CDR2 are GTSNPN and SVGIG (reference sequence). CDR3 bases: TGTGCCTGGAGTTACCAGAGCTCTGGAAACACCATATATTTT. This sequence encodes CAWSYQSSGNTIYF.

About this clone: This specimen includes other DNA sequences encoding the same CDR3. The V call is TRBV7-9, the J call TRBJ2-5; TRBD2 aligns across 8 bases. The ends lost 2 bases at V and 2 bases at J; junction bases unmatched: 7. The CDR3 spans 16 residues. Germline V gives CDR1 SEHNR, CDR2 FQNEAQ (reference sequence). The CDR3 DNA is TGTGCCAGCAGCTTACAACTAGCGGATCTACAAGAGACCCAGTACTTC. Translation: CASSLQLADLQETQYF.

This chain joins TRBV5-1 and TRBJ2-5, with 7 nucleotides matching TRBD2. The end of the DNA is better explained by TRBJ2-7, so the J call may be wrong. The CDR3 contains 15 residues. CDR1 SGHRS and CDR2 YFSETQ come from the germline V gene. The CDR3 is CASSAPGTTSYEQYF. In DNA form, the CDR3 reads TGCGCCAGCAGCGCCCCCGGGACTACCTCCTACGAGCAGTACTTC.

CDR3 sequence: CASRPAGAAQETQYF. In nucleotides, the CDR3 is TGTGCCAGCAGACCCGCCGGGGCCGCCCAAGAGACCCAGTACTTC. V usage is TRBV11-2 and J usage is TRBJ2-5, with D possibly being TRBD1 or TRBD2 (5 bases each). Germline CDR1 and CDR2: SGHAT and FQNNGV. The CDR3 has 15 amino acids. V gave up 6 bases and J gave up 1 base, with 15 bases separating them.

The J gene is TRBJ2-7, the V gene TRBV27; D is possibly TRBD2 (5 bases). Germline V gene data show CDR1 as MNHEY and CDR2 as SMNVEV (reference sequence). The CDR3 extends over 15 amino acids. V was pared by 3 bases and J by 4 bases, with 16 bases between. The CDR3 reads CASSLKWGESYEQYF. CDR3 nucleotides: TGTGCCAGCAGTTTGAAGTGGGGAGAAAGTTACGAGCAGTACTTC.

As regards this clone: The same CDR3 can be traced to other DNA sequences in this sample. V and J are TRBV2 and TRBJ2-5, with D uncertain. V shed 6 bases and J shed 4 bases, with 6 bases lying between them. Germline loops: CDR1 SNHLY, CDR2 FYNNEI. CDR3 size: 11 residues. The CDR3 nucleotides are TGTGCCAGCAGCGTGGTAGAGACCCAGTACTTC. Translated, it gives CASSVVETQYF.

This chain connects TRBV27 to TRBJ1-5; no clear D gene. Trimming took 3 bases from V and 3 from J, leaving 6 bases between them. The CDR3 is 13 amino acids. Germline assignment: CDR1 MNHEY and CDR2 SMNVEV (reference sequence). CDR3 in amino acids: CASSFGFNQPQHF. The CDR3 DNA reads TGTGCCAGCAGTTTCGGGTTCAATCAGCCCCAGCATTTT.

CDR3 residues: CASSPPGGGETEAFF. The CDR3 nucleotides are TGTGCCAGCAGCCCACCGGGGGGGGGTGAAACTGAAGCTTTCTTT. The rearrangement uses TRBV5-4 and TRBJ1-1, with a tentative D call TRBD1 (5 bases). This CDR3 region has 15 residues. Germline lookup yields CDR1 SGHNT and CDR2 YYREEE (reference sequence). Deletions cut 4 bases from V and 5 bases from J, with 18 bases between.